The T cell receptor beta chain under discussion was sequenced for a study of Graves' ophthalmopathy and Graves' hyperthyroidism. As for this clonotype: Its antigen is undetermined.

Notes on the study in general: Appearing in blood as well were most expanded thyroid clonotypes above 0.001 frequency. The model flagged ophthalmopathy progression at approximately 70% sensitivity and about 72% specificity.

Reliance was placed on clinical symptoms, serum thyroxine, TRAb, thyroid ultrasound and orbital computed tomography for diagnosis. PBMCs originated in approximately 9.2 ml of fresh peripheral blood. CDR3 length equals 12 residues. V was trimmed by 8 bases and J by 0 bases, leaving 8 bases between them. Germline-derived CDR1 and CDR2 are MNHNS and SASEGT. Amplification of the TCR beta CDR3 regions used RNA transcripts (as template). RT-PCR in the first round used HTBI primers; a second-round multiplex PCR followed. TCRdb passed the multiplex PCR reads through MiXCR, listing each CDR3 protein once. The data hold 620,000 or so distinct CDR3 sequences, with 22% observed a single time.

The V and J genes are TRBV6-1 and TRBJ2-7; D could derive from TRBD1 or TRBD2 (5 bases each). The TCR comes from a young woman with stable Graves' hyperthyroidism. Some clones in this sample may be carry-over from other donors' samples. The sequenced sample consisted of peripheral blood. As DNA, the CDR3 is TGTGCCAGCGGGGGAGCCTCCTACGAGCAGTACTTC. This gives the protein CASGGASYEQYF.